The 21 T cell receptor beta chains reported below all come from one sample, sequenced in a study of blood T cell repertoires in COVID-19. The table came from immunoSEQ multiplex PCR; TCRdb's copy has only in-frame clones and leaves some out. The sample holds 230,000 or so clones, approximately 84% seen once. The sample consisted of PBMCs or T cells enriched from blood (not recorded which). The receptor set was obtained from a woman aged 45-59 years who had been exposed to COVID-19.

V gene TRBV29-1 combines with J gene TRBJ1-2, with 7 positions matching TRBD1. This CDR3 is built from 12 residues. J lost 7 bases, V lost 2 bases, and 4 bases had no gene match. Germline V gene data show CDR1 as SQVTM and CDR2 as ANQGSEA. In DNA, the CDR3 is TGCAGCGTTGAACCAGGGGGAGGTGGCTACACCTTC. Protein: CSVEPGGGGYTF.

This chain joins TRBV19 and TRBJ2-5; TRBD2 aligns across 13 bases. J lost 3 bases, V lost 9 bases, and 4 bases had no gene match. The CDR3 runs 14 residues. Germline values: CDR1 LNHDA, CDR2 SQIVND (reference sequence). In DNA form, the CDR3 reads TGTGCCAGCGGGACTAGCGGGGTAGAAGAGACCCAGTACTTC. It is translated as CASGTSGVEETQYF.

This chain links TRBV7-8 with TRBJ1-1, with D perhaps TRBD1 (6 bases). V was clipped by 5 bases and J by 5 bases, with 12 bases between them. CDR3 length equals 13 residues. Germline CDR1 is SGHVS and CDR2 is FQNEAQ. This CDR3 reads CASSLGQRTEAFF. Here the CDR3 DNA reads TGTGCCAGCAGCCTTGGACAGCGAACTGAAGCTTTCTTT.

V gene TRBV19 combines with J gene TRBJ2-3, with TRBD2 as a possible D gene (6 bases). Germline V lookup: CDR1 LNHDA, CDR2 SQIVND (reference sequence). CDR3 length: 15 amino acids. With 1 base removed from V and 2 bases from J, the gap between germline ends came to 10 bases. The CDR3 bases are TGTGCCAGTAGTATAGGGCTAGCGACCACAGATACGCAGTATTTT. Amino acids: CASSIGLATTDTQYF.

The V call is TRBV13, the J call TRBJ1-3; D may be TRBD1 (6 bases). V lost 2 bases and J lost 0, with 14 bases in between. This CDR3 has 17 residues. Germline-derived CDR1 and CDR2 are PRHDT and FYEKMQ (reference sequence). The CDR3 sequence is CASSLSVWGLSGNTIYF. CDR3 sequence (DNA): TGTGCCAGCAGCTTAAGCGTGTGGGGGCTCTCTGGAAACACCATATATTTT.

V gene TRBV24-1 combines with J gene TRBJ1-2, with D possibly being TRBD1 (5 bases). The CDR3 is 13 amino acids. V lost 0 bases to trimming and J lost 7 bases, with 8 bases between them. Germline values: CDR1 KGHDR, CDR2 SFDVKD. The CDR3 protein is CATSDLRGGGYTF. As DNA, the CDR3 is TGTGCCACCAGTGATTTGAGGGGAGGTGGCTACACCTTC.

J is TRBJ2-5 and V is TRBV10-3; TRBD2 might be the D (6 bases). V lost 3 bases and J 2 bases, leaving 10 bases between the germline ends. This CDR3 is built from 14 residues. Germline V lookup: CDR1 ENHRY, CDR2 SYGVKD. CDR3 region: CAISESGRQETQYF. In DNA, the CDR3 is TGTGCCATCAGTGAAAGCGGGCGTCAAGAGACCCAGTACTTC.

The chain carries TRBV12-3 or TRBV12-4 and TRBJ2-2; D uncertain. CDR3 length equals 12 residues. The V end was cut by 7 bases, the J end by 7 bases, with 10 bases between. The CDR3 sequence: CASKHTGGELFF. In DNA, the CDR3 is TGTGCCAGCAAACATACGGGCGGGGAGCTGTTTTTT.

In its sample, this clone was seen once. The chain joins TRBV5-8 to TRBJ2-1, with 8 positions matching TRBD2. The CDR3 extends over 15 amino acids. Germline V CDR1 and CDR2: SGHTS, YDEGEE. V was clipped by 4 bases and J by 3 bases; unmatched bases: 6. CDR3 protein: CASSPLAGGYNEQFF. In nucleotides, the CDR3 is TGTGCCAGCAGCCCCTTGGCGGGGGGCTACAATGAGCAGTTCTTC.

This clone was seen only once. This CDR3 is CASSFPIGGAIGELFF. The CDR3 coding sequence is TGTGCCAGCAGCTTCCCCATAGGGGGCGCGATCGGGGAGCTGTTTTTT. The V and J genes are TRBV7-9 and TRBJ2-2; 7 bases fit TRBD1. Trimming removed 3 bases from V and 7 bases from J; junction bases left unmatched: 11. The CDR3 has 16 residues. The V gene's germline CDR1 is SEHNR and CDR2 FQNEAQ (reference sequence).

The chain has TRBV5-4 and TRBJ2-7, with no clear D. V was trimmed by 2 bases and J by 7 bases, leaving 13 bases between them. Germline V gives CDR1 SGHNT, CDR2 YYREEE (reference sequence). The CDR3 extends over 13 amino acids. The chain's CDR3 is CASSFLQSGEQYF. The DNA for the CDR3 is TGTGCCAGCAGCTTCCTGCAATCGGGTGAGCAGTACTTC.

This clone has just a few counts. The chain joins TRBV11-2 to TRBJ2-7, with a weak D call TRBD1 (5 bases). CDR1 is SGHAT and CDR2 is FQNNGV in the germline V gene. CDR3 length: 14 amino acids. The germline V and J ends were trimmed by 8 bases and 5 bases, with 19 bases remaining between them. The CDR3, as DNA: TGTGCCAGCGGTACAGGACGGATTAAGCACGAGCAGTACTTC. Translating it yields CASGTGRIKHEQYF. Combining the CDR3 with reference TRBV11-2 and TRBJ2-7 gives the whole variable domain EAGVAQSPRYKIIEKRQSVAFWCNPISGHATLYWYQQILGQGPKLLIQFQNNGVVDDSQLPKDRFSAERLKGVDSTLKIQPAKLEDSAVYLCASGTGRIKHEQYFGPGTRLTVT.

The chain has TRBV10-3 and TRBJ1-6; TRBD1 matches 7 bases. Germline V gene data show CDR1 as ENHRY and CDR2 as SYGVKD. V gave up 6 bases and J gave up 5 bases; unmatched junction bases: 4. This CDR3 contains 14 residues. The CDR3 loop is CAIRIQGDNSPLHF. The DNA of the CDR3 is TGTGCCATCAGGATCCAGGGGGATAATTCACCCCTCCACTTT.

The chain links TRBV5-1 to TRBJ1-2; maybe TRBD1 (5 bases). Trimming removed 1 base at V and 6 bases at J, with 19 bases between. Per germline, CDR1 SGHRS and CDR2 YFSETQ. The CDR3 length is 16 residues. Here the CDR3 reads CASSLTGSYGGDGYTF. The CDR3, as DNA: TGCGCCAGCAGCTTGACAGGCTCATATGGGGGGGATGGCTACACCTTC. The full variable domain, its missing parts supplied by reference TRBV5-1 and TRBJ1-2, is KAGVTQTPRYLIKTRGQQVTLSCSPISGHRSVSWYQQTPGQGLQFLFEYFSETQRNKGNFPGRFSGRQFSNSRSEMNVSTLELGDSALYLCASSLTGSYGGDGYTFGSGTRLTVV.

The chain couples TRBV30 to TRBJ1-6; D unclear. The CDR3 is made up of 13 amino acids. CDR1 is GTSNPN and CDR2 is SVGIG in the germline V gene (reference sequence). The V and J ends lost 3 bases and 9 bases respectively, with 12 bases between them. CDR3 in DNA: TGTGCCTGGAGCCCCTCGGTAGTTTCACCCCTCCACTTT. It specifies CAWSPSVVSPLHF.

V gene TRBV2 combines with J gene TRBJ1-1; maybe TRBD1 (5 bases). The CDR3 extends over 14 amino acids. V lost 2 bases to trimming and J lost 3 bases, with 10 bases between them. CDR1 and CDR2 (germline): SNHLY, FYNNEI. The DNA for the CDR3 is TGTGCCAGCAGTGAACAGGGAAGGGACACTGAAGCTTTCTTT. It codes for CASSEQGRDTEAFF.

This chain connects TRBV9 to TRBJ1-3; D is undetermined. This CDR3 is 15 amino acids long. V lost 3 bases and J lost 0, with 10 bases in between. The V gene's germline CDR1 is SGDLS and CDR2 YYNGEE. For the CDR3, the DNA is TGTGCCAGCAGCGCGTTGAGCCACTCTGGAAACACCATATATTTT. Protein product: CASSALSHSGNTIYF.

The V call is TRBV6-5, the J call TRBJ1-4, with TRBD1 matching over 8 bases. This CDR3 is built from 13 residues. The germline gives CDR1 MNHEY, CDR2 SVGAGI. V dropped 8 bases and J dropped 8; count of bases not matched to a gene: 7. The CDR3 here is CASGGQGSEKLFF. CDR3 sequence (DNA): TGTGCCAGCGGAGGACAGGGATCCGAAAAACTGTTTTTT.

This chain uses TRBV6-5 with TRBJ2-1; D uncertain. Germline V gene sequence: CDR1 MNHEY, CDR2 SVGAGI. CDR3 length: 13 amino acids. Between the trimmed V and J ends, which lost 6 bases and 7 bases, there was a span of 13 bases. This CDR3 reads CASRPGRKNEQFF. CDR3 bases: TGTGCCAGCAGGCCTGGCCGTAAAAATGAGCAGTTCTTC.

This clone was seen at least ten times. The DNA of the CDR3 is TGTGCCAGCAGCCGGGACACGTCCCACACAGATACGCAGTATTTT. It yields the protein CASSRDTSHTDTQYF. V gene TRBV6-4 combines with J gene TRBJ2-3; D possibly corresponds to TRBD1 (6 bases). The length of the CDR3 is 15 residues. The V and J ends lost 6 bases and 2 bases respectively, with 15 bases between them. Germline V gives CDR1 MRHNA, CDR2 SNTAGT.

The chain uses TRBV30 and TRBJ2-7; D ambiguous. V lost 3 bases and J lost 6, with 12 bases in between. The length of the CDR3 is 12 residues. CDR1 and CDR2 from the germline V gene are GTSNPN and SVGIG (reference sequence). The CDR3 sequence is CAWRTNPGEQYF. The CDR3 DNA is TGTGCCTGGAGAACTAATCCGGGCGAGCAGTACTTC.